This T cell receptor (beta chain) was found in a study of blood T cell repertoires in COVID-19 (dated by TCRdb to 2018 to 2020). General notes on the study: The collaborator samples originated in the United States, Italy and Spain and spanned the acute and convalescent phases of COVID-19. The samples were drawn from the first 160 participants of the ongoing ImmuneRACE study and from 950 to 1,500 subjects provided by 6 global collaborators. Deeply sampled blood TCRbeta repertoires from subjects exposed to, actively infected with, or recovered from COVID-19 were included in the dataset. The prospective study material was composed of cDNA or gDNA derived from T cells, B-cell-depleted T cells, or PBMCs. Where available, HLA class I and class II types were taken from metadata supplied by the sample provider and were not determined by assay-based typing. The repertoires were released in a freely available public database intended as a resource for research on the immune response to SARS-CoV-2. Nearly every sample came with metadata listing a de-identified subject ID, COVID-19 status, age in years and sex. What the research found in general, with its limitations: The amount of clinical and demographic metadata varied by source and participant and was provided uncurated.

In its sample, this clone was seen once. Its antigen is unknown. Base qualities were left out, and no much larger clone turns up one base away. Each collaborating institution followed its own protocols to collect whole blood in K2EDTA tubes. For TCRbeta analysis, collaborators shipped samples in one of three forms: frozen whole blood, isolated PBMCs, or DNA extracted from either of those sample types. TCRbeta CDR3 regions were amplified from genomic DNA using the immunoSEQ Assay, a bias-controlled multiplex PCR. The authors' analysis ran thus. The number of nucleated cells in each sample was estimated by amplification of reference gene primers within the assay. To quantify the absolute abundance of each unique TCRbeta CDR3 rearrangement, sequence reads were collapsed and filtered. For each sample, productive Simpson clonality was calculated as the square root of Simpson's diversity index across productive rearrangements. TCRdb provides this immuneACCESS table in a form limited to in-frame rearrangements. Some clones are lacking; in checked studies, under half of them reflect an unresolved V gene, and why the rest are absent is not known. V, J and clone size are those of that table, while D and trimming were read from the DNA. The sample yields 75,000 to 95,000 clones; about four fifths were counted once. Around 12% of the sample is held by the ten biggest clonotypes.

Sequencing input: peripheral blood. The source of this sequence is a woman aged 40 to 49 with active or convalescent COVID-19.

The DNA is as follows: TGTGCCAGCGGGGGGGGGAGCTATGGCTACACCTTC. It specifies CASGGGSYGYTF. The sequence joins TRBV28 to TRBJ1-2; the D gene is perhaps TRBD1, on 5 matching bases. Taken from cysteine to phenylalanine, the CDR3 has 12 residues. Solely the CDR3 DNA is kept, with 36 bases framed from the first base. V is pared back by 8 bases and J by 4 bases, with 11 bases lying between the germline termini. The germline V gene specifies MDHEN as CDR1 and SYDVKM as CDR2.